The rows below give T cell receptor beta chains drawn from one sample of a study of CD8 T cells in Susac syndrome. TCRdb fed the immunoSEQ multiplex PCR reads into MiXCR, producing one record per CDR3 protein. This table has 180,000 or so distinct CDR3 sequences, approximately 94% appearing once. The material sequenced was CD4+ T cells from PBMCs. The receptors were sampled from a human donor with multiple sclerosis. The CDR3 runs from the conserved cysteine through the conserved F or W. The D gene is left open where the match is weak. Clone size is given for some rows only: seen once, a few or many times, or a class if the clone is expanded.

v_gene	j_gene	abundance	d_gene	CDR3aa	CDR3nt
TRBV20-1	TRBJ2-5	-	TRBD2	CSATALAGMETQYF	TGCAGTGCAACCGCTCTAGCGGGGATGGAGACCCAGTACTTC
TRBV5-1	TRBJ2-5	-	-	CASSHLGNQETQYF	TGCGCCAGCAGCCACTTGGGTAACCAAGAGACCCAGTACTTC
TRBV7-8	TRBJ2-7	-	TRBD1	CASSWGQSYEQYF	TGTGCCAGCAGCTGGGGACAGAGCTACGAGCAGTACTTC
TRBV20-1	TRBJ2-3	once	-	CSAPTRKGTDTQYF	TGCAGTGCCCCGACACGGAAAGGCACAGATACGCAGTATTTT
TRBV28	TRBJ2-2	-	-	CASSLLDPGELFF	TGTGCCAGCAGTTTGCTTGACCCCGGGGAGCTGTTTTTT
TRBV30	TRBJ2-3	-	TRBD2	CAWSVLAGGTDTQYF	TGTGCCTGGAGTGTACTAGCGGGGGGGACAGATACGCAGTATTTT
TRBV20-1	TRBJ1-4	-	-	CSAKNYEKLFF	TGCAGTGCTAAGAATTATGAAAAACTGTTTTTT
TRBV5-6	TRBJ2-1	-	-	CASGPGNDRRRFF	TGTGCCAGCGGCCCGGGGAACGACAGGCGCCGGTTCTTC
TRBV28	TRBJ2-7	-	TRBD1	CASILPGTETSPTTYEQYF	TGTGCCAGCATCTTACCCGGGACAGAGACATCCCCGACGACCTACGAGCAGTACTTC
TRBV7-8	TRBJ2-5	-	-	CASTRETQYF	TGTGCCAGCACAAGGGAGACCCAGTACTTC
TRBV5-4	TRBJ1-1	-	-	CASSPPGARNTEAFF	TGTGCCAGCAGCCCTCCGGGGGCCAGGAACACTGAAGCTTTCTTT
TRBV30	TRBJ2-5	once	TRBD2	CAWSVGRVAGVQETQYF	TGTGCCTGGAGTGTAGGTCGGGTAGCGGGGGTCCAAGAGACCCAGTACTTC
TRBV7-7	TRBJ2-1	-	-	CASSFRPSSYNEQFF	TGTGCCAGCAGCTTCCGACCGAGCTCCTACAATGAGCAGTTCTTC
TRBV29-1	TRBJ2-5	-	-	CSVGPGSETQYF	TGCAGCGTAGGCCCTGGCTCAGAGACCCAGTACTTC
TRBV15	TRBJ2-4	-	-	CATSRAGRGPNIQYF	TGTGCCACCAGCAGGGCAGGCCGAGGACCAAACATTCAGTACTTC
TRBV18	TRBJ1-1	-	-	CASSPTAHGTMNTEAFF	TGTGCCAGCTCACCGACAGCACATGGTACCATGAACACTGAAGCTTTCTTT
TRBV19	TRBJ2-6	-	-	CATSRRTSGANVLTF	TGTGCCACATCCCGGCGGACCTCTGGGGCCAACGTCCTGACTTTC
TRBV29-1	TRBJ2-6	-	-	CSVRGLANVLTF	TGCAGCGTTCGGGGATTGGCCAACGTCCTGACTTTC
TRBV7-9	TRBJ1-6	few	TRBD1	CASSRQGFNSPLHF	TGTGCCAGCAGCCGACAGGGGTTTAATTCACCCCTCCACTTT
TRBV7-2	TRBJ2-1	-	-	CASSLVASEQFF	TGTGCCAGCAGCTTAGTGGCCAGTGAGCAGTTCTTC
TRBV7-2	TRBJ1-2	-	TRBD1	CASSLDNRGPYGYTF	TGTGCCAGCAGCTTAGATAACAGGGGGCCCTATGGCTACACCTTC
TRBV9	TRBJ1-2	-	-	CASSDTGANYGYTF	TGTGCCAGCAGCGATACCGGGGCCAACTATGGCTACACCTTC
TRBV12-3/TRBV12-4	TRBJ2-1	-	TRBD1	CASRTDRGSIDEQFF	TGTGCCAGCAGGACGGACAGGGGTTCCATCGATGAGCAGTTCTTC
TRBV5-1	TRBJ2-7	-	TRBD2	CASGPGGLEVHHEQYF	TGCGCCAGCGGGCCCGGAGGACTAGAGGTTCACCACGAGCAGTACTTC
TRBV20-1	TRBJ2-3	-	-	CSAPDHSSSTDTQYF	TGCAGTGCTCCCGACCATTCCTCTAGCACAGATACGCAGTATTTT
TRBV5-1	TRBJ2-7	-	TRBD1	CASSSMGQTYEQYF	TGCGCCAGCAGCTCGATGGGACAGACCTACGAGCAGTACTTC
TRBV6-1	TRBJ2-5	-	-	CASSEQPQETQYF	TGTGCCAGCAGTGAACAGCCACAAGAGACCCAGTACTTC
TRBV28	TRBJ1-2	-	TRBD1	CASRTGENGYTF	TGTGCCAGCAGGACAGGGGAAAATGGCTACACCTTC
TRBV30	TRBJ1-5	-	-	CAWSPTGINQPQHF	TGTGCCTGGAGCCCAACCGGCATAAATCAGCCCCAGCATTTT
TRBV28	TRBJ1-2	-	-	CASTPDNYGYTF	TGTGCCAGCACTCCAGACAACTATGGCTACACCTTC
TRBV4-2	TRBJ2-1	-	-	CASSQLWRMPSSYNEQFF	TGTGCCAGCAGCCAACTATGGCGAATGCCTAGCTCCTACAATGAGCAGTTCTTC
TRBV27	TRBJ1-6	-	-	CASSLGQVNSPLHF	TGTGCCAGCAGTTTAGGTCAGGTAAACTCACCCCTCCACTTT
TRBV30	TRBJ1-2	-	TRBD1	CACPGQGVVGYTF	TGTGCCTGTCCGGGACAGGGGGTAGTTGGCTACACCTTC
TRBV7-2	TRBJ2-3	-	-	CASSLSYTQYF	TGTGCCAGCAGCTTGTCATATACGCAGTATTTT
TRBV30	TRBJ1-1	-	-	CAWRSGVGTEAFF	TGTGCCTGGAGGTCCGGGGTGGGGACTGAAGCTTTCTTT
TRBV6-2/TRBV6-3	TRBJ1-5	-	-	CASDSLNQPQHF	TGTGCCAGTGACAGCTTAAATCAGCCCCAGCATTTT
TRBV6-6	TRBJ2-7	-	TRBD1	CASSAGTGVNEQYF	TGTGCCAGCAGTGCCGGGACAGGGGTTAACGAGCAGTACTTC
TRBV15	TRBJ2-7	once	-	CATSSLNYEQYF	TGTGCCACCAGCAGCCTAAACTACGAGCAGTACTTC
TRBV20-1	TRBJ1-2	-	-	CSARDIQDSYNYGYTF	TGCAGTGCTAGGGACATACAGGACTCTTATAACTATGGCTACACCTTC
TRBV20-1	TRBJ1-5	-	-	CSARLGGDQPQHF	TGCAGTGCTAGATTGGGGGGGGATCAGCCCCAGCATTTT
TRBV20-1	TRBJ1-1	-	-	CSASRSRGSNTEAFF	TGCAGTGCTAGTAGGTCCAGGGGCTCGAACACTGAAGCTTTCTTT
TRBV7-9	TRBJ2-7	-	-	CASSQGVYYEQYF	TGTGCCAGCAGCCAAGGCGTGTACTACGAGCAGTACTTC
TRBV27	TRBJ2-7	-	TRBD2	CASSGLAGGYEQYF	TGTGCCAGCAGTGGCCTAGCGGGGGGCTACGAGCAGTACTTC
TRBV5-1	TRBJ2-7	-	TRBD1	CASSHSGQGSRGIYEQYF	TGCGCCAGCAGCCATTCCGGACAGGGGTCCCGCGGTATCTACGAGCAGTACTTC